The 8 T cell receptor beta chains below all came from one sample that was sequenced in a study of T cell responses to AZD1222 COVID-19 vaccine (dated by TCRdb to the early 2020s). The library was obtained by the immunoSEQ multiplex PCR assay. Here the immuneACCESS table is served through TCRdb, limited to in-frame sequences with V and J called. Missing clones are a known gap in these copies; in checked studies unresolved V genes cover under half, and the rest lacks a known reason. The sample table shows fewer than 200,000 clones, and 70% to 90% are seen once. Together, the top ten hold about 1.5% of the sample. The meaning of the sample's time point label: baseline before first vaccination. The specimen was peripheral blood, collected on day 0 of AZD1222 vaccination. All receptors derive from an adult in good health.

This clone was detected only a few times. CDR3 amino acids: CASSSSLGAILHNEQFF. Written as DNA, the CDR3 is TGTGCCAGCAGTTCCTCTCTAGGGGCTATTTTACACAATGAGCAGTTCTTC. The chain couples TRBV6-2 or TRBV6-3 to TRBJ2-1, with TRBD1 as a possible D gene (5 bases). CDR1 is MNHEY and CDR2 is SVGEGT in the germline V gene. V was cut by 4 bases and J by 5 bases, with 21 bases left in between. The CDR3 contains 17 residues.

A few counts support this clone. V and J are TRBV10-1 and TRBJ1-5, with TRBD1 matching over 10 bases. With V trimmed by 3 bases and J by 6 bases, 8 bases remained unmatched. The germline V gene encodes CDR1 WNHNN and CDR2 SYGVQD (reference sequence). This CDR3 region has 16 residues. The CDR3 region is CASSDSTGGLFQPQHF. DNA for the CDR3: TGCGCCAGCAGTGATTCGACAGGGGGCTTATTTCAGCCCCAGCATTTT.

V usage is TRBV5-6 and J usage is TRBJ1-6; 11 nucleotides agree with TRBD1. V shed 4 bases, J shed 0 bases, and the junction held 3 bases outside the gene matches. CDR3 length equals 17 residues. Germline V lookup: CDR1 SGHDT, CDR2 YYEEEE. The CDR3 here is CASSRTGGSSYNSPLHF. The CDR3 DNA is TGTGCCAGCAGCAGGACAGGGGGCAGCTCCTATAATTCACCCCTCCACTTT.

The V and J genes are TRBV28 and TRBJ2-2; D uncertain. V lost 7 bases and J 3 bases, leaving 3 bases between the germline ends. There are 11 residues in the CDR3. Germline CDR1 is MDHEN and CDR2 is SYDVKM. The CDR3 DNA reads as TGTGCCAGCACCTACACCGGGGAGCTGTTTTTT. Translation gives CASTYTGELFF.

CDR3 coding DNA: TGTGCCAGCAGCCAATACTCCTCTGGAAACACCATATATTTT. It is translated as CASSQYSSGNTIYF. This sequence joins TRBV4-2 and TRBJ1-3; D unresolved. This CDR3 region has 14 residues. Between the trimmed V and J ends, which lost 2 bases and 0 bases, there was a span of 5 bases. Germline V CDR1 and CDR2: LGHNA, YNFKEQ.

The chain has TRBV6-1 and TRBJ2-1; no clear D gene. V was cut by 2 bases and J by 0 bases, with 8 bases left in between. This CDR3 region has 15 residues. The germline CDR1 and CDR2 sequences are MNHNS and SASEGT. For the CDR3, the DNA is TGTGCCAGCAGTGAAATAGGCTCCTCCTACAATGAGCAGTTCTTC. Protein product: CASSEIGSSYNEQFF.

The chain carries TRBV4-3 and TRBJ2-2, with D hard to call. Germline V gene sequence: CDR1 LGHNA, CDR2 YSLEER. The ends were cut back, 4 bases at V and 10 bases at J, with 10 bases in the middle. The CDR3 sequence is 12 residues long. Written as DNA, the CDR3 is TGCGCCAGCAGCCTGGGCCCAAAGGAGCTGTTTTTT. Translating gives CASSLGPKELFF.

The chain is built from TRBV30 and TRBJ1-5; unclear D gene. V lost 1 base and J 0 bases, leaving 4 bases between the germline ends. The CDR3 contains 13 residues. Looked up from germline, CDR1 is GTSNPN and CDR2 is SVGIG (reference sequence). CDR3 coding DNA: TGTGCCTGGAGTGGCGGTAGCAATCAGCCCCAGCATTTT. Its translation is CAWSGGSNQPQHF.